This TCR beta chain was identified during a study of cytomegalovirus exposure and HLA in healthy donors. About this clone itself: Its antigen is not identified.

Study findings and constraints: Across donors, most TCRs were seen rarely, yet some public ones were widespread.

60 Vbeta and 13 Jbeta primers were used in PCR. The assay was immunoSEQ multiplex PCR, and TCRdb's table has in-frame clones only and misses some. The data contain roughly 110,000 clones, about 80% of them singletons. Germline trimming cut 1 base from V and 8 bases from J; bases unmatched to any gene: 8. The germline CDR1 and CDR2 sequences are MDHEN and SYDVKM. The length of the CDR3 is 15 residues. This sequence was found in a young man in good health and CMV-seronegative. Sequencing used PBMCs. The chain links TRBV28 to TRBJ2-1; 7 bases line up with TRBD1. CDR3 sequence reads: CASSLSGQSWDEQFF. CDR3 in DNA: TGTGCCAGCAGTTTATCGGGACAGTCTTGGGATGAGCAGTTCTTC.